This T cell receptor (beta chain) originates from a study of T cell responses to AZD1222 COVID-19 vaccine. Recipients boosted at about 4 weeks or about 12 weeks are pooled. Produced via immunoSEQ multiplex PCR; TCRdb's table is partial and in-frame only. The repertoire holds about 120,000 clones, roughly nine tenths seen once, with 3% in the top ten. CDR3 length: 14 amino acids. Germline V lookup: CDR1 SGDLS, CDR2 YYNGEE. V was clipped by 0 bases and J by 6 bases, with 12 bases between them. The sample here was peripheral blood, taken 28 days after the second AZD1222 dose. This chain uses TRBV9 with TRBJ1-2; D gene uncertain. The clonotype originates from an adult who received the AZD1222 COVID-19 vaccine. The CDR3: CASSVAGGNHGYTF. The CDR3 DNA sequence: TGTGCCAGCAGCGTAGCTGGAGGGAATCATGGCTACACCTTC.